Following are 5 T cell receptor beta chains from one sample sequenced in a study of HIV-infected patients and healthy controls. In TCRdb, the 5' RACE reads were re-called with MiXCR into one record per CDR3 protein. Of 65,000 to 70,000 distinct CDR3 sequences listed, about 15% are singletons. The sample was CD4+ T cells from blood. These receptors were taken from a human donor in good health.

The chain uses TRBV5-4 and TRBJ2-1, with D unclear. The CDR3 consists of 16 residues. V was clipped by 4 bases and J by 0 bases, with 14 bases between them. The germline V gene has CDR1 SGHNT and CDR2 YYREEE (reference sequence). In DNA form, the CDR3 reads TGTGCCAGCAGCCCCCCCCTCAGAAGCTCCTACAATGAGCAGTTCTTC. It translates to CASSPPLRSSYNEQFF.

In its sample, this clonotype was seen many times. V is TRBV10-2 and J is TRBJ1-1; D not certain. CDR3 length: 13 amino acids. Germline CDR1 reads WSHSY; CDR2 reads SAAADI. Trimming removed 4 bases at V and 0 bases at J, with 6 bases between. This CDR3 reads CASSGRLNTEAFF. DNA of the CDR3: TGCGCCAGCAGTGGACGGCTGAACACTGAAGCTTTCTTT.

This clonotype appeared a few times. V gene TRBV18 combines with J gene TRBJ1-4, with TRBD1 identical over 9 bases. CDR3 length: 15 amino acids. Trimming removed 0 bases from V and 8 bases from J; junction bases left unmatched: 4. In germline, CDR1 is KGHSH, CDR2 LQKENI. CDR3 residues: CASSPPDRGKEKLFF. CDR3 in DNA: TGTGCCAGCTCACCACCGGACAGGGGAAAAGAAAAACTGTTTTTT.

This clonotype has more than one count but fewer than ten. The chain combines TRBV3-1 with TRBJ1-2, with 8 positions matching TRBD1. Trimming cost V 4 bases and J 8 bases; bases outside gene matches: 12. Germline-derived CDR1 and CDR2 are LGHDT and YNNKEL (reference sequence). The CDR3 runs 15 residues. CDR3: CASSPTGARTDGYTF. The DNA of the CDR3 is TGTGCCAGCAGCCCGACAGGGGCCCGAACGGACGGCTACACCTTC.

The V gene is TRBV3-1, the J gene TRBJ1-4; no firm D call. This CDR3 spans 15 amino acids. Germline V lookup: CDR1 LGHDT, CDR2 YNNKEL (reference sequence). The germline V and J ends were trimmed by 4 bases and 0 bases, with 9 bases remaining between them. Written as DNA, the CDR3 is TGTGCCAGCAGCCTAACGCTGACAACTAATGAAAAACTGTTTTTT. Amino acids: CASSLTLTTNEKLFF.